This T cell receptor beta chain was recovered during a study of blood T cell repertoires in COVID-19. Study-level information: Samples of COVID-19 (acute and convalescent) were obtained from the United States, Italy and Spain.

Participant age was roughly 18 to 89 years, and participants resided in about 25 US areas. Assignment of participants to cohorts was predicated upon participant-reported clinical history. The data were produced by immunoSEQ multiplex PCR, yet TCRdb's version contains in-frame clones alone and is incomplete. The repertoire has about 130,000 clones, around 83% of them found once; the top ten carry about 10%. The V and J ends lost 10 bases and 3 bases respectively, with 15 bases between them. The CDR3 contains 14 residues. The germline V gene encodes CDR1 MNHNY and CDR2 SVGAGI (reference sequence). This chain connects TRBV6-6 to TRBJ2-2; tentatively, D is TRBD1 (6 bases). The sequenced sample was PBMCs or T cells enriched from blood (not recorded which). The TCR comes from a man aged 45-60 years who had recovered from COVID-19. CDR3: CATRPNRDTGELFF. DNA for the CDR3: TGTGCCACGCGGCCAAACAGGGACACCGGGGAGCTGTTTTTT.